One sample yielded the 10 T cell receptor beta chains listed below, sequenced in a study of blood T cell repertoires in COVID-19. Assay used: immunoSEQ multiplex PCR; TCRdb lists only in-frame clones, some missing. The sample contains 350,000 or so clones, around 87% of which appear only once. Sequencing was performed on peripheral blood. These receptors were collected from a woman aged 30 to 39 with COVID-19, enrolled during active disease.

The chain employs TRBV3-1 (or the pseudogene TRBV3-2) and TRBJ2-1; D may be TRBD2 (6 bases). The CDR3 has 13 residues. CDR1 is LGHDT and CDR2 is YNNKEL in the germline V gene (reference sequence). The V and J ends lost 4 bases and 10 bases respectively, with 14 bases between them. CDR3 nucleotide sequence: TGTGCCAGCAGCCCTAGTTACGGGAGAGAGCAGTTCTTC. The encoded protein is CASSPSYGREQFF.

Notes on this clone: This may stem from a read error, because a much larger clone lies one nucleotide away. This sample includes further DNA sequences coding for the same CDR3. The rearrangement uses TRBV12-3 or TRBV12-4 and TRBJ1-1, with D possibly matching TRBD1 (5 bases). V lost 3 bases and J 1 base, leaving 6 bases between the germline ends. CDR3 length equals 13 residues. CDR3 residues: CASSFGGNTEAFF. For the CDR3, the DNA is TGTGCCAGCAGTTTCGGGGGGAACACTGAAGCTTTCTTT.

The J gene is TRBJ1-5, the V gene TRBV6-1; D unclear. CDR3 length: 12 residues. Germline CDR1 and CDR2: MNHNS and SASEGT. Trimming removed 0 bases at V and 7 bases at J, with 4 bases between. DNA for the CDR3: TGTGCCAGCAGTGAAGCGAGACAGCCCCAGCATTTT. Translating it yields CASSEARQPQHF.

The rearrangement uses TRBV5-4 and TRBJ1-4; a possible D gene is TRBD1 (5 bases). CDR1 is SGHNT, CDR2 YYREEE, per germline (reference sequence). Trimming removed 0 bases from V and 6 bases from J, with 12 bases in between. This CDR3 region has 15 residues. CDR3 region: CASSLDQGLDEKLFF. CDR3 DNA sequence: TGTGCCAGCAGCTTGGACCAGGGCTTGGATGAAAAACTGTTTTTT.

V gene TRBV14 combines with J gene TRBJ2-7; D remains unclear. CDR1 and CDR2 from the germline V gene are SGHDN and FVKESK. CDR3 length: 12 amino acids. V lost 3 bases to trimming and J lost 7 bases, with 10 bases between them. The CDR3 nucleotides are TGTGCCAGCAGCCAGTCGTGGCGGGAGCAGTACTTC. This translates into CASSQSWREQYF.

This clone has a handful of counts. This chain joins TRBV6-2 or TRBV6-3 and TRBJ1-1; unclear D gene. With 4 bases removed from V and 7 bases from J, the gap between germline ends came to 7 bases. This CDR3 has 11 residues. Looked up from germline, CDR1 is MNHEY and CDR2 is SVGEGT. The CDR3 spells CASSSVVEAFF. The CDR3 DNA is TGTGCCAGCAGTTCGGTCGTTGAAGCTTTCTTT.

CDR3: CSVEETGTRGYNEQFF. The CDR3 DNA reads TGCAGCGTTGAAGAGACCGGGACTAGGGGATACAATGAGCAGTTCTTC. The rearrangement uses TRBV29-1 and TRBJ2-1, with 8 positions matching TRBD2. The CDR3 is made up of 16 amino acids. Germline-derived CDR1 and CDR2 are SQVTM and ANQGSEA. With 0 bases clipped from V and 4 bases from J, the junction kept 8 bases outside the gene matches.

This chain uses TRBV2 with TRBJ1-5; D ambiguous. CDR3 length equals 14 residues. Germline V lookup: CDR1 SNHLY, CDR2 FYNNEI. V dropped 6 bases and J dropped 4 bases, with 13 bases sitting between them. The CDR3: CASRGIWMNQPQHF. As DNA, the CDR3 is TGTGCCAGCAGGGGCATCTGGATGAATCAGCCCCAGCATTTT.

This chain joins TRBV7-3 and TRBJ2-6; TRBD1 is a possible D gene (6 bases). Trimming pared 0 bases from V and 3 bases from J, leaving 15 bases between. This CDR3 is built from 18 residues. Germline-derived CDR1 and CDR2 are SGHTA and FQGTGA. The CDR3, as DNA: TGTGCCAGCAGCTTAACCCCTCCAGGGGCGGGTGGGGCCAACGTCCTGACTTTC. It translates to CASSLTPPGAGGANVLTF.

The chain has TRBV4-1 and TRBJ1-3, with 8 nucleotides matching TRBD1. CDR3 length equals 14 residues. With V trimmed by 3 bases and J by 4 bases, 2 bases remained unmatched. Germline V gives CDR1 MGHRA, CDR2 YSYEKL. The CDR3 bases are TGCGCCAGCAGCCAGGGGACAGGAGGAAACACCATATATTTT. It codes for CASSQGTGGNTIYF.